One sample yielded the 26 T cell receptor beta chains listed below, sequenced in a study of blood T cell repertoires in COVID-19. Sequencing was performed with immunoSEQ multiplex PCR; in TCRdb, only in-frame clones are kept and a portion is missing. The data contain under 250,000 clones, about 82% of them singletons. The sample consisted of peripheral blood. These receptors all come from a woman older than 75 with COVID-19, enrolled during active disease.

The rearrangement joins TRBV9 to TRBJ1-5, with D unclear. The CDR3 has 13 residues. Per germline, CDR1 SGDLS and CDR2 YYNGEE. V was cut by 0 bases and J by 9 bases, with 10 bases left in between. This chain's CDR3 is CASSVVEFGPQHF. The CDR3 DNA reads as TGTGCCAGCAGCGTAGTAGAGTTTGGGCCCCAGCATTTT.

The chain combines TRBV24-1 with TRBJ2-5; TRBD1 matches 8 bases. CDR3 size: 16 residues. CDR1 is KGHDR, CDR2 SFDVKD, per germline. V trimming: 2 bases; J trimming: 1 base; junction bases outside the gene matches: 5. The CDR3 protein is CATSDYMTGAQETQYF. The CDR3 DNA reads as TGTGCCACCAGTGATTATATGACAGGGGCCCAAGAGACCCAGTACTTC.

V usage is TRBV6-5 and J usage is TRBJ2-1, with 10 bases that match TRBD1. Per the germline V gene, CDR1 is MNHEY and CDR2 is SVGAGI. Losses at the gene ends were 4 bases for V and 9 bases for J; bases not matched to a gene: 3. The CDR3 runs 13 residues. The CDR3 DNA is TGTGCCAGCAGTTGGACAGGGGGAGGTGAGCAGTTCTTC. Protein: CASSWTGGGEQFF.

This clone was observed a single time. The V gene is TRBV28, the J gene TRBJ2-1, with TRBD2 matching over 9 bases. Germline V CDR1 and CDR2: MDHEN, SYDVKM. The CDR3 is 14 amino acids. Trimming at V came to 2 bases and at J to 7 bases, leaving 3 bases not matched to a gene. The CDR3 DNA sequence: TGTGCCAGCAGTTTAGCGGGGGGGAGTAATGAGCAGTTCTTC. It yields the protein CASSLAGGSNEQFF.

This chain joins TRBV10-3 and TRBJ1-2; the match to TRBD1 covers 8 bases. The CDR3 spans 14 residues. Per the germline V gene, CDR1 is ENHRY and CDR2 is SYGVKD. V lost 6 bases and J lost 4; bases outside the gene matches: 7. The CDR3 DNA is TGTGCCATCAGCCCGGCGCAGGGGGCCTATGGCTACACCTTC. Protein sequence: CAISPAQGAYGYTF.

The rearrangement joins TRBV3-1 (or the pseudogene TRBV3-2) to TRBJ1-6, with D possibly being TRBD1 (6 bases). The V end was cut by 4 bases, the J end by 4 bases, with 11 bases between. The CDR3 covers 15 residues. CDR1 is LGHDT and CDR2 is YNNKEL in the germline V gene (reference sequence). The CDR3 loop reads CASSRTALYNSPLHF. The DNA for the CDR3 is TGTGCCAGCAGCCGGACAGCCCTTTATAATTCACCCCTCCACTTT.

The V gene is TRBV5-1, the J gene TRBJ1-1; 7 nucleotides line up with TRBD1. The CDR3 sequence is 13 residues long. Germline loops: CDR1 SGHRS, CDR2 YFSETQ. Trimming cost V 4 bases and J 6 bases; bases outside gene matches: 6. CDR3 DNA sequence: TGCGCCAGCAGCGTACAGGGGAGCGCTGAAGCTTTCTTT. It encodes CASSVQGSAEAFF.

The V and J genes are TRBV6-4 and TRBJ2-7, with 9 positions matching TRBD1. J was trimmed by 0 bases and V by 4 bases; bases with no gene match: 19. Germline V gene lookup returns CDR1 MRHNA and CDR2 SNTAGT. This CDR3 comprises 20 residues. The chain's CDR3 is CASSVNRGRSLFSASYEQYV. CDR3 nucleotide sequence: TGTGCCAGCAGTGTCAACAGGGGGCGCTCTCTTTTTTCCGCCTCCTACGAGCAGTACGTC.

J is TRBJ1-2 and V is TRBV20-1; 9 nucleotides align to TRBD1. Germline trimming cut 3 bases from V and 8 bases from J; bases unmatched to any gene: 13. The V gene's germline CDR1 is DFQATT and CDR2 SNEGSKA (reference sequence). The CDR3 length is 15 residues. CDR3 sequence (DNA): TGCAGTGCTAGTCCTTTGGGACAGGGATCAAACGGCTACACCTTC. Amino acids: CSASPLGQGSNGYTF.

The genes are TRBV6-2 or TRBV6-3 and TRBJ2-1; 12 positions agree with TRBD2. J gave up 9 bases and V 5 bases, and 8 bases lay outside the gene matches. This CDR3 comprises 15 residues. CDR1 is MNHEY, CDR2 SVGEGT, per germline. The CDR3 spells CASSVSSGGAGEQFF. The CDR3 nucleotides read TGTGCCAGCAGTGTATCTAGCGGGGGGGCGGGTGAGCAGTTCTTC.

The genes are TRBV28 and TRBJ1-4; 7 positions agree with TRBD1. From germline, CDR1 is MDHEN and CDR2 SYDVKM. Trimming cost V 6 bases and J 3 bases; bases outside gene matches: 7. CDR3 length: 15 residues. DNA of the CDR3: TGTGCCAGCAGAGATTCAGGGGGGCCTAATGAAAAACTGTTTTTT. Translation: CASRDSGGPNEKLFF.

Here the CDR3 DNA reads TGCGCCAGCAGCTCCGGCGGAGCCAAAAACATTCAGTACTTC. Its translation: CASSSGGAKNIQYF. The chain joins TRBV5-1 to TRBJ2-4; D unresolved. Germline V CDR1 and CDR2: SGHRS, YFSETQ. The CDR3 covers 14 residues. V shed 3 bases and J shed 0 bases, with 7 bases lying between them. Looking up the rest from reference TRBV5-1 and TRBJ2-4 gives the full variable domain: KAGVTQTPRYLIKTRGQQVTLSCSPISGHRSVSWYQQTPGQGLQFLFEYFSETQRNKGNFPGRFSGRQFSNSRSEMNVSTLELGDSALYLCASSSGGAKNIQYFGAGTRLSVL.

The V gene is TRBV10-3, the J gene TRBJ1-1, with D tentatively TRBD1 (5 bases). Germline V gene data show CDR1 as ENHRY and CDR2 as SYGVKD. The CDR3 is 12 amino acids. V was cut by 11 bases and J by 2 bases, with 12 bases left in between. CDR3 protein: CASGHLNTEAFF. CDR3 bases: TGTGCCTCCGGACACCTCAACACTGAAGCTTTCTTT.

The gene calls are TRBV21-1 and TRBJ2-2; whether TRBD1, the table's D call, matches the DNA was not checked. TRBV21-1 represents a pseudogene. The CDR3 totals 16 residues. The chain's CDR3 is CASSKDWTGNTGELFF. The CDR3 region has the DNA TGTGCCAGCAGCAAAGACTGGACAGGGAACACCGGGGAGCTGTTTTTT.

A single count supports this clone. The genes are TRBV28 and TRBJ2-3, with 8 bases matching TRBD2. CDR3 length equals 15 residues. Trimming at V came to 3 bases and at J to 5 bases, leaving 7 bases not matched to a gene. Per germline, CDR1 MDHEN and CDR2 SYDVKM. The CDR3 DNA follows: TGTGCCAGCAGTTTTACGGGGGGGCCGGGAGATACGCAGTATTTT. Translated, it gives CASSFTGGPGDTQYF.

The table lists this clone with a count of one. CDR3 protein: CASSRLAEETQYF. The CDR3 DNA reads TGTGCCAGCAGCCGACTAGCGGAGGAGACCCAGTACTTC. The chain uses TRBV4-2 and TRBJ2-5; 9 bases align to TRBD2. The J segment lost 5 bases and the V segment lost 4 bases, leaving 2 bases of the junction unmatched. Germline V gives CDR1 LGHNA, CDR2 YNFKEQ. The CDR3 loop spans 13 amino acids.

The chain employs TRBV7-6 and TRBJ2-2, with TRBD1 matching over 10 bases. This CDR3 spans 16 amino acids. Germline trimming cut 5 bases from V and 4 bases from J; bases unmatched to any gene: 7. Germline CDR1 reads SGHVS; CDR2 reads FNYEAQ. CDR3 in amino acids: CASSLYGTGVTGELFF. The CDR3 bases are TGTGCCAGCAGCCTTTACGGGACAGGGGTCACCGGGGAGCTGTTTTTT.

This clone was counted only a few times. J is TRBJ1-2 and V is TRBV6-5; 10 positions agree with TRBD1. Germline CDR1 MNHEY, CDR2 SVGAGI. This CDR3 is built from 15 residues. The V and J ends lost 6 bases and 4 bases, in that order; junction bases with no gene match: 8. Written as DNA, the CDR3 is TGTGCCAGCAGCTCAACCGGGACAGGGGTCTATGGCTACACCTTC. Encoded protein: CASSSTGTGVYGYTF.

The chain is built from TRBV4-2 and TRBJ2-5, with 15 bases fitting TRBD2. The trim removed 1 base at V and 2 bases at J, leaving 14 bases unmatched. CDR1 and CDR2 from the germline V gene are LGHNA and YNFKEQ. The CDR3 is 21 residues long. The CDR3, as DNA: TGTGCCAGCAGCCAAGGCAAGGGACTAGCGGGGGGCCTCCCTGGACAAGAGACCCAGTACTTC. It is translated as CASSQGKGLAGGLPGQETQYF.

This chain uses TRBV19 with TRBJ2-7; 8 bases match TRBD1. Trimming removed 3 bases from V and 2 bases from J; junction bases left unmatched: 6. The germline gives CDR1 LNHDA, CDR2 SQIVND (reference sequence). The CDR3 has 15 amino acids. The chain's CDR3 is CASSILGTGAYEQYF. For the CDR3, the DNA is TGTGCCAGTAGTATCCTCGGGACAGGAGCCTACGAGCAGTACTTC.

CDR3 nucleotides: TGTGCCAGCAGGCGAGGGGGGGATAGCAATCAGCCCCAGCATTTT. Residues: CASRRGGDSNQPQHF. The chain couples TRBV2 to TRBJ1-5; perhaps TRBD1 as D (6 bases). V shed 6 bases and J shed 0 bases, with 12 bases lying between them. This CDR3 is 15 amino acids long. Germline V gene sequence: CDR1 SNHLY, CDR2 FYNNEI.

Points on this clone: A read error may produce the germline difference seen at one junction end. The CDR3 sequence is CASRQEVGSPGTQHF. The CDR3 nucleotides are TGTGCCAGCAGACAAGAAGTAGGGTCCCCAGGGACCCAGCATTTT. The J gene is TRBJ1-5, the V gene TRBV4-2, with TRBD1 as a possible D gene (5 bases). The CDR3 length is 15 residues. Germline V gene data show CDR1 as LGHNA and CDR2 as YNFKEQ.

The chain is built from TRBV5-1 and TRBJ2-3, with 8 bases lining up with TRBD1. This CDR3 comprises 15 residues. V was pared by 4 bases and J by 4 bases, with 8 bases of the junction left unmatched. The V gene's germline CDR1 is SGHRS and CDR2 YFSETQ. In nucleotides, the CDR3 is TGCGCCAGCAGCCCCCAGGGGGCAGTCGCAGATACGCAGTATTTT. Protein: CASSPQGAVADTQYF.

The CDR3 DNA follows: TGTGCCAGCAGCGTAGATCCCGGGGGGGGAAAAGCGTCTGGAAACACCATATATTTT. It encodes CASSVDPGGGKASGNTIYF. V usage is TRBV9 and J usage is TRBJ1-3; tentative D call: TRBD1 (5 bases). Germline V gene sequence: CDR1 SGDLS, CDR2 YYNGEE. The CDR3 length is 19 residues. Trimming stripped 0 bases from V and 1 base from J, with 20 bases between.

The chain links TRBV5-1 to TRBJ2-5, with TRBD2 identical over 13 bases. The CDR3 length is 16 residues. CDR1 and CDR2 from the germline V gene are SGHRS and YFSETQ. V dropped 2 bases and J dropped 3; count of bases not matched to a gene: 4. The CDR3 region has the DNA TGCGCCAGCAGCTTCACCGGGACTAGCGGGGAAGAGACCCAGTACTTC. Translated: CASSFTGTSGEETQYF.

V is TRBV18 and J is TRBJ1-3, with 10 bases matching TRBD1. The germline V gene encodes CDR1 KGHSH and CDR2 LQKENI. V trimming: 3 bases; J trimming: 0 bases; junction bases outside the gene matches: 5. CDR3 size: 17 residues. The CDR3 is CASSPETGGTSGNTIYF. The DNA of the CDR3 is TGTGCCAGCTCACCCGAGACAGGGGGCACCTCTGGAAACACCATATATTTT.